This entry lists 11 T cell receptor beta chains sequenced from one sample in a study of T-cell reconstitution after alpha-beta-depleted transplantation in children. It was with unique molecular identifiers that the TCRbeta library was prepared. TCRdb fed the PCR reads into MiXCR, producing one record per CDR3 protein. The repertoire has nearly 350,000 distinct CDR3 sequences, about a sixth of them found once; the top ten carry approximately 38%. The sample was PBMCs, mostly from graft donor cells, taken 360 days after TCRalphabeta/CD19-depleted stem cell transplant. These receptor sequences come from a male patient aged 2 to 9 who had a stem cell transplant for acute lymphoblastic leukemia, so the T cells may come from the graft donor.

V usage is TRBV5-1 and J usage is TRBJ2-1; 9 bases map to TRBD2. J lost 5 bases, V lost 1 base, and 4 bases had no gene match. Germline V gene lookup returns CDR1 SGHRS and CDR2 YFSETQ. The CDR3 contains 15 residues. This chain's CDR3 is CASSLRLAGNNEQFF. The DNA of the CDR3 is TGCGCCAGCAGCTTGAGGCTAGCGGGAAACAATGAGCAGTTCTTC.

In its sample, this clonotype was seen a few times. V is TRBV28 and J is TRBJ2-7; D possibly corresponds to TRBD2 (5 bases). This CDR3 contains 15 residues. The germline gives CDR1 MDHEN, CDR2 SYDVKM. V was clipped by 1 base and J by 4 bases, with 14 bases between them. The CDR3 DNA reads TGTGCCAGCAGTTTATCACCCACTTCGGGGTACGAGCAGTACTTC. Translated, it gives CASSLSPTSGYEQYF. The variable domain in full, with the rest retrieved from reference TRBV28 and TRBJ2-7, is DVKVTQSSRYLVKRTGEKVFLECVQDMDHENMFWYRQDPGLGLRLIYFSYDVKMKEKGDIPEGYSVSREKKERFSLILESASTNQTSMYLCASSLSPTSGYEQYFGPGTRLTVT.

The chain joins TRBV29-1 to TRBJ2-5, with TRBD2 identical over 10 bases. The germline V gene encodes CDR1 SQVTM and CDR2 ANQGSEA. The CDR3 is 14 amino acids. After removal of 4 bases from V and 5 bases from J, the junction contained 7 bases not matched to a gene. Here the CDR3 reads CSVGLAGVYETQYF. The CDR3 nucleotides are TGCAGCGTTGGTCTAGCGGGAGTTTATGAGACCCAGTACTTC.

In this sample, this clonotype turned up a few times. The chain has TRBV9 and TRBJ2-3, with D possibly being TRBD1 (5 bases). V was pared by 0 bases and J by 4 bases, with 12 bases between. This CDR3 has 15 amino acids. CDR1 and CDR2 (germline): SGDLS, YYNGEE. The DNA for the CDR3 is TGTGCCAGCAGCGTAGAAGGGGTCGTCTCAGATACGCAGTATTTT. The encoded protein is CASSVEGVVSDTQYF.

CDR3 protein: CSASQQGWRRGYTF. As DNA, the CDR3 is TGCAGTGCTAGTCAACAGGGATGGCGAAGAGGCTACACCTTC. The chain has TRBV20-1 and TRBJ1-2; D possibly corresponds to TRBD1 (6 bases). The V gene lost 3 bases and the J gene lost 8 bases, with 19 bases spanning the gap. The CDR3 extends over 14 amino acids. Germline values: CDR1 DFQATT, CDR2 SNEGSKA (reference sequence).

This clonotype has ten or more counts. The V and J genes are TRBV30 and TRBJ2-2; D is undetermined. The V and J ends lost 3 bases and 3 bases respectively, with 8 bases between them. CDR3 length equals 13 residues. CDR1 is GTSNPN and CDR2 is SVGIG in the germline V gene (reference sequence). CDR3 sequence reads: CAWRGYYTGELFF. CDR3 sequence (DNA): TGTGCCTGGAGAGGCTACTACACCGGGGAGCTGTTTTTT. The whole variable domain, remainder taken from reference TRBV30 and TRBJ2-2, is SQTIHQWPATLVQPVGSPLSLECTVEGTSNPNLYWYRQAAGRGLQLLFYSVGIGQISSEVPQNLSASRPQDRQFILSSKKLLLSDSGFYLCAWRGYYTGELFFGEGSRLTVL.

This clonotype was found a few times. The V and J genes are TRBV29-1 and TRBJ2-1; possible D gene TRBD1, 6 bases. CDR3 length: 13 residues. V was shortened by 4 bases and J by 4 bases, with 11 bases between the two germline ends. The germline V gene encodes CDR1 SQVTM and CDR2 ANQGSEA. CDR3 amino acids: CSVVGTPYNEQFF. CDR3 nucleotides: TGCAGCGTTGTAGGGACACCATACAATGAGCAGTTCTTC.

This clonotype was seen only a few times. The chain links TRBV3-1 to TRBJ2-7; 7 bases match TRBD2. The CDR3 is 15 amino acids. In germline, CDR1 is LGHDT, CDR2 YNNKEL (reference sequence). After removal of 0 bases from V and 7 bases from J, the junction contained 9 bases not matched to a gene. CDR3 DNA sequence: TGTGCCAGCAGCCAAGAAGCGGGGTCCGGGCGGGAGCAGTACTTC. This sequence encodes CASSQEAGSGREQYF.

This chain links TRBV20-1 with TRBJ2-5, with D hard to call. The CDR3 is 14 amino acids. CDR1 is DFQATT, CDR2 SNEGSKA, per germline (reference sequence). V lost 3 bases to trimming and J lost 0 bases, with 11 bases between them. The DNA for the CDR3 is TGCAGTGCTAGTGGGCTAGTTGACCAAGAGACCCAGTACTTC. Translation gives CSASGLVDQETQYF.

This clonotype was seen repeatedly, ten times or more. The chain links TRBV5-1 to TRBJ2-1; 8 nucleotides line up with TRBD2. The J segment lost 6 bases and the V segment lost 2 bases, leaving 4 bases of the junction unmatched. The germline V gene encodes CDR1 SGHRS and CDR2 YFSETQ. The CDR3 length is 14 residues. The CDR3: CASSFQREFNEQFF. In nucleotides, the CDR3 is TGCGCCAGCAGCTTCCAGCGGGAGTTCAATGAGCAGTTCTTC.

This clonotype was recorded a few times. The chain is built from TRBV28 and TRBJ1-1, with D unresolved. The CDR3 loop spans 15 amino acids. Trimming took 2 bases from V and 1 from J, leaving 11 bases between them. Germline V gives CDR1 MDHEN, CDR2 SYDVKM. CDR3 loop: CASSLRVEWNTEAFF. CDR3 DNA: TGTGCCAGCAGTTTAAGGGTAGAGTGGAACACTGAAGCTTTCTTT.